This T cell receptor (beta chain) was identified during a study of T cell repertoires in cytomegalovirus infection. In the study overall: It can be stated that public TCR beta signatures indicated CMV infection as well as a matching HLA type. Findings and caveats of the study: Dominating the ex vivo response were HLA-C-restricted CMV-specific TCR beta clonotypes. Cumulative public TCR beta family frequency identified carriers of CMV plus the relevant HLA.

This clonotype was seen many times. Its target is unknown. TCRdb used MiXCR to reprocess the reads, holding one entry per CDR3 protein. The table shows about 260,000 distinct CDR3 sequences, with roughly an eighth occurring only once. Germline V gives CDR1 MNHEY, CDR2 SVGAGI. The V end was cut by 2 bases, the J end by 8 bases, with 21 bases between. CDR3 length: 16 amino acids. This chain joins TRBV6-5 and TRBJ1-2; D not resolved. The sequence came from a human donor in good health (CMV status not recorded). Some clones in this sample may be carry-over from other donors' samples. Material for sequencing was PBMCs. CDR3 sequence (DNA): TGTGCCAGCAGTTACGGAGAAGAGGCGCGCGGATACGGCTACACCTTC. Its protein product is CASSYGEEARGYGYTF.